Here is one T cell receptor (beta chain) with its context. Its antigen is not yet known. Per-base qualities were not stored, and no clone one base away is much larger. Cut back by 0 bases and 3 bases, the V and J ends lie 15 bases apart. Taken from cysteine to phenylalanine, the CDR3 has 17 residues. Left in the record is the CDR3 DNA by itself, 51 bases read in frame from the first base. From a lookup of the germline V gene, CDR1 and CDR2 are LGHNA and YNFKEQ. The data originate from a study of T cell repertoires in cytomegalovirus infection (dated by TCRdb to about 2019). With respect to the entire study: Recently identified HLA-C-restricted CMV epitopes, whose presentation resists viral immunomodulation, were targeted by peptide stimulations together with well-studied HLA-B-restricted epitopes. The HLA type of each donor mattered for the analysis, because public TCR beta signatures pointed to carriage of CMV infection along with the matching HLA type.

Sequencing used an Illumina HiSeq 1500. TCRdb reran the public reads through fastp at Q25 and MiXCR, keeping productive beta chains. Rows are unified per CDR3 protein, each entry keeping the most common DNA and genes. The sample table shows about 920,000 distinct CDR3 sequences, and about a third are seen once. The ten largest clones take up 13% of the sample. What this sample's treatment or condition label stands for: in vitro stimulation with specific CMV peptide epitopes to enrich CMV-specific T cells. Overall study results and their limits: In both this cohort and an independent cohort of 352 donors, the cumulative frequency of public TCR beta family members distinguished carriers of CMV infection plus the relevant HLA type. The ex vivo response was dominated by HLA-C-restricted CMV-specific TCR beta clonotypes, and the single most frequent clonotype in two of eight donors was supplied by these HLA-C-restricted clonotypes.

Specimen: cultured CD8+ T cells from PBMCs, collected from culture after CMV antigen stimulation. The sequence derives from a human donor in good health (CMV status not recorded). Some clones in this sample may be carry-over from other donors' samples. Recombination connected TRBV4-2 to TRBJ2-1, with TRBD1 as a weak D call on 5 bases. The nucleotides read TGTGCCAGCAGCCAAGATGGGCAGGGATATATCTACAATGAGCAGTTCTTC. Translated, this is CASSQDGQGYIYNEQFF.